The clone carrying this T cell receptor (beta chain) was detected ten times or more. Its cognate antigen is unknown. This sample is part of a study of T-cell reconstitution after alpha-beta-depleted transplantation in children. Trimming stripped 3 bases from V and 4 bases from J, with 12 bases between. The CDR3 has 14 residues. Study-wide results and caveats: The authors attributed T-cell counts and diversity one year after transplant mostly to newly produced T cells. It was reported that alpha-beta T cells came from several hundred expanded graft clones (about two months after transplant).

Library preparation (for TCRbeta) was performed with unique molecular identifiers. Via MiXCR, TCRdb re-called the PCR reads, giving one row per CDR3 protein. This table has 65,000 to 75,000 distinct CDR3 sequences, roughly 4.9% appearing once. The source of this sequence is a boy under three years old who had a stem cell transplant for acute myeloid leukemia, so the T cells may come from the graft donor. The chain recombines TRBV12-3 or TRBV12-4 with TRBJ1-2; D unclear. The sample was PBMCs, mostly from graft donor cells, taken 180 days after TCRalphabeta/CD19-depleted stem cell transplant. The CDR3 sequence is CASSFEGAGYGYTF. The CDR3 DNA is TGTGCCAGCAGTTTTGAGGGAGCCGGCTATGGCTACACCTTC.